This T cell receptor (beta chain) was obtained from a study of OX40 agonist ivuxolimab in advanced cancers. Study-wide context: Ivuxolimab was administered intravenously to patients at 0.01 to 10 mg/kg every 2 weeks. General study findings and limits: Among some nonresponders, normalized T-cell clonal expansion was also low. With doses of 0.1 to 3.0 mg/kg, CD4+ and CD8+ blood T cells had undergone clonal expansion by week 6.

J gave up 5 bases and V 5 bases, and 4 bases lay outside the gene matches. CDR1 and CDR2 (germline): SGHTA, FQGTGA. The CDR3 loop spans 13 amino acids. Using immunoSEQ multiplex PCR, the repertoire was profiled, and TCRdb retains in-frame clones only, with some absent. The repertoire includes around 37,000 clones, more than 75% of them detected once, and roughly 13% sits in the top ten. A note on this clone: Its antigen is currently unknown.

The source is an adult with an advanced solid tumor such as melanoma, head and neck, liver or kidney cancer. The starting material was CD4+ or CD8+ T cells sorted from blood, obtained in a trial of the OX40 agonist ivuxolimab. V usage is TRBV7-3 and J usage is TRBJ2-7; the match to TRBD1 covers 9 bases. DNA for the CDR3: TGTGCCAGCAGCATCGGACAGGGGAACGAGCAGTACTTC. It encodes CASSIGQGNEQYF.